This TCR beta chain was sequenced in a study of shared clonotypes between healthy human individuals. Points from the study as a whole: Generally, naive subsets (rather than memory subsets) showed larger estimated richness.

Some clones are missing from TCRdb's copy, which holds only in-frame ones; the method was immunoSEQ multiplex PCR. The sample yields some 2,000,000 clones, approximately 95% seen once. The V and J ends lost 4 bases and 0 bases respectively, with 13 bases between them. Germline V gene data show CDR1 as SGHKS and CDR2 as YYEKEE (reference sequence). This CDR3 has 15 residues. Concerning this clone itself: As yet, its antigen is unknown.

All of the donors resided in Nashville, Tennessee, and each was a Caucasian adult. A split of CD4+ cells into CD45RA+ naive and CD45RA-negative memory subsets was performed. Sequencing was carried out using naive CD4+ T cells sorted from blood. The sample's subset: CD45RA+ positively selected. The receptor was isolated from a man aged 18-30 years in good health. V usage is TRBV5-5 and J usage is TRBJ1-1; unclear D gene. Written as DNA, the CDR3 is TGTGCCAGCAGCGGAGCGACCGTTTTGAACACTGAAGCTTTCTTT. Its translation is CASSGATVLNTEAFF.